This TCR beta chain was captured by sequencing in a study of CD8+ T cells in alopecia areata. Study findings and constraints: Normal scalp had lower clonality than lesional scalp, with alopecia totalis/universalis lesions showing this most strongly. Sharing of TCRs across patients appeared less clear than in mice, possibly for HLA-related reasons.

On this clone itself: The target antigen is unknown.

T lymphocytes (CD4+ and CD8+) were sorted from PBMCs. The V and J ends lost 5 bases and 7 bases respectively, with 11 bases between them. The germline V gene has CDR1 SGHTA and CDR2 FQGNSA. This CDR3 spans 12 amino acids. RNA, once extracted, was reverse transcribed into cDNA for use as the sequencing template. Only in-frame clones appear in the TCRdb table, and some are missing; sequencing was by immunoSEQ multiplex PCR. Seen here are about 150,000 clones, more than 45% observed once, and the top ten hold approximately 19%. The chain joins TRBV7-2 to TRBJ2-5, with no clear D. The sample consisted of CD8+ T cells sorted from blood, taken at week 0. The clonotype was recovered from a human donor with alopecia areata. CDR3 amino acids: CASSHPEGTQYF. CDR3 coding DNA: TGTGCCAGCAGCCACCCGGAAGGGACCCAGTACTTC.